A selection of T cell receptor beta chains follows, all from one sample in a study of CD8+CD57+ T cells in acquired aplastic anemia. TCRdb used MiXCR to reprocess the reads, holding one entry per CDR3 protein. This repertoire shows around 400,000 distinct CDR3 sequences, about two thirds found once; its top ten account for around 4%. Sequencing was done on a sample of sorted CD4+, CD8+, or CD8+CD57+ T cells (not recorded which) from PBMCs. The receptors here all came from a human donor in good health, serving as a control. The CDR3 runs from the conserved cysteine through the conserved F or W.

>TRBV5-1
CASSSTFDSTEAFF
>TRBV2
CASSRETQYF
>TRBV25-1
CASGLTGGNSPLHF
>TRBV7-2
CASSRTEQFFGPGF
>TRBV7-2
CASSLRQGFRRAPF
>TRBV7-6
CATSRDGANYYEQF
>TRBV5-8
CASSLESGGQTLMNTEAFF
>TRBV2
CASRRDRAKYSYTF
>TRBV9
CASTEGGGGRF
>TRBV12-3/TRBV12-4
CASSLGRSTNEKLFF
>TRBV19
CASSKADDHTEAFF
>TRBV20-1
CSARGDSGGEGTDTQYF
>TRBV19
CASTLTGPGETQYF
>TRBV12-3/TRBV12-4
CASRFGTLNYEQYF
>TRBV20-1
CSVRDPLAYGYTF
>TRBV5-4
CASSLARGTNYGYTF
>TRBV19
CASSIDPLAGVDEQYF
>TRBV7-3
CASGLGGANVLTYGYTF
>TRBV6-5
CASSTGLDYTF
>TRBV3-1
CASSQDVPNYGYTF
>TRBV2
CASRGTSGDVNEQFF
>TRBV9
CASSVGNGGPDEQFF
>TRBV5-4
CASSLWLGTDYNEQFF
>TRBV11-1
CASSFTGGVFNYGYTF
>TRBV7-2
CASSPGQHIIF
>TRBV9
CACSPGDRAPDSPIYF
>TRBV7-2
CASSMSEVGNTIEQFF
>TRBV7-9
CASSRGRYEQYF
>TRBV7-8
CASSVTFVNYEQYF
>TRBV5-6
CASSQALRGSYEQYF
>TRBV20-1
CSAGGGLAETQYF
>TRBV2
CASSLRQGGISGYTF
>TRBV2
CASRSNRGGNETLFF
>TRBV19
CASQGAGSNSPLHF
>TRBV20-1
CSARVPGTATYEQYF
>TRBV6-5
CDSDRGHTEAFF
>TRBV7-2
CASSLVAPEQYF
>TRBV9
CASSPRAYGYTF
>TRBV12-3/TRBV12-4
CASSTVRNYGYTF
>TRBV9
CASSVDLAGTQYYTQYF
>TRBV2
CASSGQGAYEQYF